This T cell receptor (beta chain) was profiled in a study of blood T cells in healthy people across ages. Primers used in a second PCR of roughly 6 to 11 cycles were a sample-barcoded 5' primer and a J-beta primer mix. TCRdb analysed the 5' RACE reads with MiXCR anew, one entry per CDR3 protein. The data contain some 760,000 distinct CDR3 sequences, just under 25% of them singletons. Trimming stripped 8 bases from V and 5 bases from J, with 19 bases between. The CDR3 is 15 residues long. The germline V gene has CDR1 MNHEY and CDR2 SMNVEV (reference sequence). This sample was also put to use in a study of T cells of mothers and their children.

This clonotype originated in a boy aged 5-17 years in good health. The chain uses TRBV27 and TRBJ1-5; tentatively, D is TRBD1 (6 bases). Sequencing was performed on blood. This CDR3 reads CASWGARGPYQPQHF. DNA of the CDR3: TGTGCCAGCTGGGGGGCCAGGGGCCCTTATCAGCCCCAGCATTTT.